The TCR beta chain under discussion was sequenced for a study of cytomegalovirus exposure and HLA in healthy donors. PCR was performed using 60 Vbeta and 13 Jbeta primers. Profiling relied on immunoSEQ multiplex PCR, and the TCRdb table lists in-frame clones only, not all of them. The sample holds about 160,000 clones, 65% to 85% seen once. Study-wide results and caveats: Several of the most significant clusters appeared linked to common viral pathogens, based on a later analysis. Other equally common chains were less clonally expanded than HLA-associated TCR beta chains, a later analysis showed. Association of a missense DCLRE1C variant with TCR beta V- and J-gene trimming was reported in a later analysis.

To note about this clone: The antigen remains unidentified.

The germline V gene has CDR1 SGHDT and CDR2 YYEEEE. Trimming pared 4 bases from V and 7 bases from J, leaving 18 bases between. This CDR3 is built from 15 residues. This TCR was recovered from a man aged 40-50 years in good health and CMV-seropositive. The rearrangement uses TRBV5-6 and TRBJ1-5, with D maybe TRBD1 (5 bases). Sequencing used PBMCs. The CDR3 sequence is CASSPSGGSGQPQHF. CDR3 nucleotide sequence: TGTGCCAGCAGCCCGTCGGGGGGTTCAGGCCAGCCCCAGCATTTT.